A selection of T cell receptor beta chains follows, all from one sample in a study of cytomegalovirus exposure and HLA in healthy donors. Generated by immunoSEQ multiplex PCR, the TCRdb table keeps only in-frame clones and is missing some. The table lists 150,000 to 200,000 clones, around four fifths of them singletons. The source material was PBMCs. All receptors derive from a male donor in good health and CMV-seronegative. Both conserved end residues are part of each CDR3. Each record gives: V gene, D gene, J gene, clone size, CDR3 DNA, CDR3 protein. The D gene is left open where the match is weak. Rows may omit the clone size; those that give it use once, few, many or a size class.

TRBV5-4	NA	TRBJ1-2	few	TGTGCCAGCAGCTCGGACACCTATGGCTACACCTTC	CASSSDTYGYTF
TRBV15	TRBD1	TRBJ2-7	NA	TGTGCCACTACGCAGGGACAGGGAGGAACCTACGAGCAGTACTTC	CATTQGQGGTYEQYF
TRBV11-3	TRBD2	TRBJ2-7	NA	TGTGCCAGCAGCTTGGGAGGGTCCGAGCAGTACTTC	CASSLGGSEQYF
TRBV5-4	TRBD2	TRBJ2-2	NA	TGTGCCAGCAGCCCGGGGGGACTAGCGGGAGAAACCGGGGAGCTGTTTTTT	CASSPGGLAGETGELFF
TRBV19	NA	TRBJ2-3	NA	TGTGCCACTCGACAGACCATCACAGATACGCAGTATTTT	CATRQTITDTQYF
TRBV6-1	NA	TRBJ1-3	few	TGTGCCAGCACCCAGACAGGAAACACCATATATTTT	CASTQTGNTIYF
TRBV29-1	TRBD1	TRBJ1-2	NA	TGCAGCGTTGACCAGACAGGGGATGGCTACACCTTC	CSVDQTGDGYTF
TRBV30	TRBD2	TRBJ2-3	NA	TGTGCCTGGAGTCCGGGACTAGGGGCAGATACGCAGTATTTT	CAWSPGLGADTQYF
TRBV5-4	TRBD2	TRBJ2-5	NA	TGTGCCAGCAGCCCGGGAGGGGCGCATGAGACCCAGTACTTC	CASSPGGAHETQYF
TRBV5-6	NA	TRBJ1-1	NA	TGTGCCAGCAGCTTGTTTCAGTTGAACACTGAAGCTTTCTTT	CASSLFQLNTEAFF
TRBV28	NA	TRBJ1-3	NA	TGTGCCAGCAGTTTAGCCGGGAGATCTGGAAACACCATATATTTT	CASSLAGRSGNTIYF
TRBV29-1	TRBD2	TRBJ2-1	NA	TGCAGCGTTGAAGGTTCTAGCGGGGCCCGGGAGCAGTTCTTC	CSVEGSSGAREQFF
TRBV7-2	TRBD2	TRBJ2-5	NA	TGTGCCAGCAGCTTAGGAGCAGCGGGAGTGGGGGAGACCCAGTACTTC	CASSLGAAGVGETQYF
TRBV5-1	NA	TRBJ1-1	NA	TGCGCCAGCAGCCCGACATTCGGACAGATGAACACTGAAGCTTTCTTT	CASSPTFGQMNTEAFF
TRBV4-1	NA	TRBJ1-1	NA	TGCGCCTCTAGCGGGTGGAACACTGAAGCTTTCTTT	CASSGWNTEAFF
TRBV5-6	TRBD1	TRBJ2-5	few	TGTGCCAGCAGACGACAGGGCAGAGAGACCCAGTACTTC	CASRRQGRETQYF
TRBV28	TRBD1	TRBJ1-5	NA	TGTGCCAGCAGTCCCAGGGGGCGTGGCAATCAGCCCCAGCATTTT	CASSPRGRGNQPQHF
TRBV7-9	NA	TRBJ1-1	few	TGTGCCAGCAGCTTAATCTCTACTGAAGCTTTCTTT	CASSLISTEAFF
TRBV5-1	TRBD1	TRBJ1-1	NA	TGCGCCAGCAGGTACGACAGGGGCGCTGAAGCTTTCTTT	CASRYDRGAEAFF
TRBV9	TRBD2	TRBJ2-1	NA	TGTGCCAGCAGCGCCTCCCCCGGGGGGGTTTACAATGAGCAGTTCTTC	CASSASPGGVYNEQFF
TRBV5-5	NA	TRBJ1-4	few	TGTGCCAGCAGCTTGGACAGGACCAAACTGTTTTTT	CASSLDRTKLFF
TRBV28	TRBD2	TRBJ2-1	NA	TGTGCCAGCACTCCCACTAGCGGGAGTTACAATGAGCAGTTCTTC	CASTPTSGSYNEQFF
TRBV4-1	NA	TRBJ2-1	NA	TGCGCCAGCAGCCAAGATTCGACGGACAGCTCCTACAATGAGCAGTTCTTC	CASSQDSTDSSYNEQFF